The sequence of this T cell receptor (beta chain) was determined in a study of blood T cell repertoires in COVID-19. The CDR3 is 13 residues long. Trimming shortened V by 3 bases and J by 6 bases, and 10 bases separated the two germline ends. Germline-derived CDR1 and CDR2 are SGHTA and FQGTGA. Produced via immunoSEQ multiplex PCR; TCRdb's table is partial and in-frame only. This table has a few hundred thousand clones, around 92% appearing once. V and J are TRBV7-3 and TRBJ2-3; D not certain. This clonotype was obtained from a man between 18 and 35 years old who had recovered from COVID-19. Specimen: peripheral blood. The CDR3 DNA sequence: TGTGCCAGCAGCTTGAACGCGGTGGATACGCAGTATTTT. Amino acid sequence: CASSLNAVDTQYF.